This TCR beta chain was observed in a study of OX40 agonist ivuxolimab in advanced cancers. Libraries were prepared by immunoSEQ multiplex PCR; TCRdb keeps only in-frame clonotypes and omits some of them. The sample consists of over 50,000 clones, about 87% of them appearing once. V lost 5 bases and J 7 bases, leaving 14 bases between the germline ends. CDR1 and CDR2 from the germline V gene are SEHNR and FQNEAQ (reference sequence). The CDR3 sequence is 14 residues long. The sequence was obtained from an adult with an advanced solid tumor such as melanoma, head and neck, liver or kidney cancer. Source: CD4+ or CD8+ T cells sorted from blood, taken in a trial of the OX40 agonist ivuxolimab. The chain couples TRBV7-9 to TRBJ1-4; D is perhaps TRBD1 (6 bases). This CDR3 is CASSPDRFREKLFF. CDR3 coding DNA: TGTGCCAGCAGCCCAGACAGGTTCCGTGAAAAACTGTTTTTT. Using reference TRBV7-9 and TRBJ1-4 for the parts outside the CDR3, the full variable domain is DTGVSQNPRHKITKRGQNVTFRCDPISEHNRLYWYRQTLGQGPEFLTYFQNEAQLEKSRLLSDRFSAERPKGSFSTLEIQRTEQGDSAMYLCASSPDRFREKLFFGSGTQLSVL.